This T cell receptor beta chain was identified during a study of human T cells and chemical hapten exposure. Study-level findings and limits: Donors were affected by alopecia, so their immune reaction might vary from that of healthy individuals. The study found that DPC sensitization did not change TCRs above 1 in 1000 frequency.

CDR1 and CDR2 from the germline V gene are DFQATT and SNEGSKA (reference sequence). V shed 6 bases and J 2 bases; nucleotides not matched to a gene: 7. The CDR3 has 14 amino acids. Details on this clonotype: Its target is unknown.

The time point was: patch test 2, 6 weeks after DPC sensitization. Noted treatment: therapeutic diphenylcyclopropenone sensitization with weekly scalp DPC. Donors, patients with alopecia ranging from 18 to 70 years old and judged suitable for DPC, provided samples. MiXCR, run by TCRdb on the RACE reads, gives a single entry per CDR3 protein. The sample records about 54,000 distinct CDR3 sequences, 9.9% being singletons. The sequence derives from a woman aged 45-65 years with alopecia areata. Some clones in this sample may be carry-over from other donors' samples. The J gene is TRBJ2-3, the V gene TRBV20-1; 8 bases line up with TRBD2. The source was whole blood, collected in connection with sensitization to the hapten diphenylcyclopropenone (DPC). The DNA of the CDR3 is TGCAGTGCCCCCAGCGGGGGCCACACAGATACGCAGTATTTT. It specifies CSAPSGGHTDTQYF.